This TCR beta chain was sequenced in a study of blood T cell repertoires in COVID-19 (dated by TCRdb to the early 2020s). A note on the overall study: Samples covering the acute and convalescent phases of COVID-19 were provided by collaborators in the United States, Italy and Spain. The repertoires were released in a freely available public database meant as a resource for research on the immune response to SARS-CoV-2. The dataset comprised deeply sampled blood TCRbeta repertoires from subjects exposed to, actively infected with, or recovered from COVID-19. Nearly every sample came with metadata listing a de-identified subject ID, COVID-19 status, age in years and sex. Samples were obtained from the ongoing ImmuneRACE study (first 160 participants) and from over 1,000 subjects provided by 6 global collaborators. The material from the prospective study consisted of cDNA or gDNA derived from T cells, B-cell-depleted T cells, or PBMCs. Where available, HLA class I and class II types were taken from metadata supplied by the sample provider and were not determined by assay-based typing. What the authors observed across the whole study: The quantity of clinical and demographic metadata differed by source and by participant and was supplied without curation.

In the prospective study, participants were about 18 to 95 years old, resided in fewer than 25 geographic areas of the United States, and were enrolled through a virtual design. To assign participants to cohorts, the prospective study relied on clinical history that participants themselves reported in a screening survey and a study questionnaire. Mobile phlebotomists in the prospective study collected whole blood, serum and a nasopharyngeal or oropharyngeal swab from every participant. Prospective study participants could optionally give additional blood draws and questionnaires over an approximately 2-month period. Before DNA extraction, blood samples from the prospective study were shipped at room temperature or frozen. The immunoSEQ Assay, a bias-controlled multiplex PCR, was used to amplify TCRbeta CDR3 regions from genomic DNA. As for the original processing: Nucleated cell counts per sample were estimated from amplification of reference gene primers within the assay. Sequence reads were collapsed and filtered to measure the absolute abundance of every unique TCRbeta CDR3 rearrangement. For each sample, productive Simpson clonality was calculated by taking the square root of Simpson's diversity index across productive rearrangements. The table was pulled from immuneACCESS by TCRdb, which kept in-frame rearrangements only. Such tables lose some clones; where checked, under half of the loss comes from unresolved V genes, and the rest has no known cause. V, J and clone size are those of that table, while D and trimming were read from the DNA. Present in this sample are more than 200,000 clones, 80% of which were seen just once. Jointly, the top ten make up around 4.5% of the sample.

Ten or more counts support this clone. Which antigen it targets is not known. The sample holds no much larger clone one base away, and base qualities are not on file. This receptor was obtained from a man aged 25-45 years with acute COVID-19. The sequencing input was PBMCs or T cells enriched from blood (not recorded which).

The DNA sequence is given as TGTGCCTGGGGACAGGGTGGGGCCAACGTCCTGACTTTC. Translation gives CAWGQGGANVLTF. Rearrangement joined TRBV30 to TRBJ2-6; TRBD1 agrees with 8 junctional bases. The germline V gene (reference sequence) supplies CDR1 GTSNPN and CDR2 SVGIG. Unmatched junction bases come to 0, with V trimmed by 5 bases and J by 3 bases. From cysteine to phenylalanine, the CDR3 is 13 amino acids long. Only the CDR3 region is kept as DNA, spanning 39 bases read in frame from base 1.